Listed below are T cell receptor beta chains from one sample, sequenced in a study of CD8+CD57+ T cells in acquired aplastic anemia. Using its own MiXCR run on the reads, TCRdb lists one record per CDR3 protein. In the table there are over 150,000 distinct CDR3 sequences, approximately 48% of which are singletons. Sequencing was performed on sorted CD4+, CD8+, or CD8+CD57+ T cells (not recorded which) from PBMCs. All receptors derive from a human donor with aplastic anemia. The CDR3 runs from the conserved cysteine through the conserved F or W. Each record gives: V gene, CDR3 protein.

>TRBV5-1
CASSRLWETQYF
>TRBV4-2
CASSQGLRGSDTQYF
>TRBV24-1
CATSERGIDGYTF
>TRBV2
CASSGQGMNTEAFF
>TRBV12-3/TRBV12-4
CASSYGRGLNEKLFF
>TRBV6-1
CASSETAGAGQPQHF
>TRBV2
CAFTVLWGSYEQYF
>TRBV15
CATSRGHGATNEKLFF
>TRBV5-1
CASSLGVGYYEQYF
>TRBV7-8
CASGQGTSPLHF
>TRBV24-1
CATSGWQEYGYTF
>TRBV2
CATLAGTGSTYEQYF
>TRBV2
CAIQGLAGVRDTQYF
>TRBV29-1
CSGSGGASTDTQYF
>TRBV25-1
CASSLGTGSSEQYF
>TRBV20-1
CSAAGTGDYSNQPQHF
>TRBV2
CASSDRDQPQHF
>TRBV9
CASNVVVAGQFERGAVF
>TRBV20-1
CSAGPGRGYNEQFF
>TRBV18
CASSPGTGTDTQYF
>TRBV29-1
CSVQEGNPYSNQPQHF
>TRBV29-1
CSVGGGGGTEAFF
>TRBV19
CASSISNRAATQYF
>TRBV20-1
CSAPRGLNQPQHF
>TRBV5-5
CASSLGSSLYNEQFF
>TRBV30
CAWNRGENIQYF
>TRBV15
CATRFGVGQPQHF
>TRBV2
CATGTTFFGYTF
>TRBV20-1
CSARDGRGVPPGEQFF
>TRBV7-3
CASSSPGTGGSEQYF
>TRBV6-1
CASRQDLGETQYF
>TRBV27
CASSLGDNYYGYTF
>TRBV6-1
CASSPGGRANQPQHF
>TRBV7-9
CASSSTGEGTRGYTF
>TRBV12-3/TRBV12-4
CASSGTGTVTYEQYF
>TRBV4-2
CASSHQHRDQSTDTQYF
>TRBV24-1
CATSDAGLAGVNEQFF
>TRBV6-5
CASSSRVSGYTF
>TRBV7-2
CASSLVWGGAGTDTQYF
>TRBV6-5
CASSSNPRGYEQYF
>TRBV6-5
CASSYKSDGEAFF
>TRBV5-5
CASSTGQRFEAFF
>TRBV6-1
CASTLRCVTTTYEQYF
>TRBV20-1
CSAREGLAGPKNIQYF
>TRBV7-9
CASSFGREHEQFF
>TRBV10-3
CAISELGLEQYF
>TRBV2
CASSDDRVFQPQHF
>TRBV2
CATKTRVTDTQYF
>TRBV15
CATSGGQETQYF
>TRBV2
CASSDPGQPRHF
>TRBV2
CASMGLAGTTGELFF
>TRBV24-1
CATSDLRGQGTDTQYF
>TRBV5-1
CASSLAQFSGELFF
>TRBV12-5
CASGVGQGVNEQFF
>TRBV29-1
CSVDDGYTF
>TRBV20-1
CSATGQGRGGYTF
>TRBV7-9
CASRLQGNEQFF
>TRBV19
CASSITTGAYEQYF
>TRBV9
CASSVLAGGRGEQYF